This entry lists 6 T cell receptor beta chains sequenced from one sample in a study of beta chain features in type 1 diabetes. General observations from the study: All four CD4+ subsets of Type 1 diabetes patients contained TCRB CDR3s that were moderately but significantly shorter.

These TCRs' antigens remain unknown. As every portion of the isolated RNA was reverse transcribed, the sequencing read expressed TCRB transcripts. Profiled with immunoSEQ multiplex PCR; TCRdb holds only in-frame clones, not every one. Among roughly 51,000 clones, roughly 52% were seen once, and the ten largest hold roughly 2.5%. Sample: Tregs from blood. These receptors all stem from a woman aged 40 to 50 with type 1 diabetes.

Turning to this clone: Other DNA sequences in the same sample also yield this CDR3. This chain links TRBV10-3 with TRBJ2-2, with D perhaps matching TRBD1 (5 bases). V lost 9 bases and J 2 bases, leaving 13 bases between the germline ends. Germline CDR1 and CDR2: ENHRY and SYGVKD. This CDR3 region has 14 residues. CDR3 loop: CAIKGQGNTGELFF. CDR3 DNA sequence: TGTGCCATAAAGGGTCAGGGTAACACCGGGGAGCTGTTTTTT.

There are a few counts of this clone. The chain links TRBV19 to TRBJ2-1; TRBD2 might be the D (6 bases). The germline V and J ends were trimmed by 1 base and 10 bases, with 14 bases remaining between them. The CDR3 spans 14 residues. Germline lookup yields CDR1 LNHDA and CDR2 SQIVND (reference sequence). CDR3 region: CASSIVREAREQFF. CDR3 nucleotides: TGTGCCAGTAGTATAGTGAGGGAGGCTCGCGAGCAGTTCTTC.

The table lists this clone with a count of one. The chain joins TRBV4-1 to TRBJ1-1; the D is unclear. The CDR3 runs 18 residues. The V gene's germline CDR1 is MGHRA and CDR2 YSYEKL. Between the trimmed V and J ends, which lost 1 base and 0 bases, there was a span of 18 bases. CDR3 nucleotide sequence: TGCGCCAGCAGCCAAGGTGGTCCTTTGGGCAGATTGAACACTGAAGCTTTCTTT. It specifies CASSQGGPLGRLNTEAFF.

This clone was counted a few times. The chain couples TRBV28 to TRBJ2-5; D ambiguous. With the DNA end fitting TRBJ2-7 better, the J assignment may be wrong. This CDR3 region has 14 residues. Germline lookup yields CDR1 MDHEN and CDR2 SYDVKM. CDR3: CASSPTVPPYEQYF. The DNA for the CDR3 is TGTGCCAGCAGTCCCACCGTACCTCCCTACGAGCAGTACTTC.

The chain recombines TRBV4-2 with TRBJ1-5; 8 bases map to TRBD1. CDR3 size: 17 residues. Germline trimming cut 4 bases from V and 7 bases from J; bases unmatched to any gene: 15. Looked up from germline, CDR1 is LGHNA and CDR2 is YNFKEQ. The chain's CDR3 is CASSPGLGQGRGQPQHF. CDR3 DNA sequence: TGTGCCAGCAGCCCCGGGTTAGGACAGGGAAGAGGACAGCCCCAGCATTTT.

This clone was seen more than once but under ten times. The chain employs TRBV5-6 and TRBJ1-1; 9 nucleotides agree with TRBD1. V shed 4 bases and J 5 bases; nucleotides not matched to a gene: 9. This CDR3 region has 15 residues. Per germline, CDR1 SGHDT and CDR2 YYEEEE. The CDR3 sequence is CASSGYRGPRTEAFF. The CDR3 DNA follows: TGTGCCAGCAGCGGATACAGGGGGCCGAGGACTGAAGCTTTCTTT.